These 22 T cell receptor beta chains originate from one sample sequenced in a study of OX40 agonist ivuxolimab in advanced cancers. TCRdb keeps only in-frame clones here, not all; method: immunoSEQ multiplex PCR. The top ten clones hold about 0.9% of a sample with 60,000 to 75,000 clones, about 86% of them seen once. Specimen: CD4+ or CD8+ T cells sorted from blood, collected in a trial of the OX40 agonist ivuxolimab. These receptors were obtained from an adult with an advanced solid tumor such as melanoma, head and neck, liver or kidney cancer.

Only a few counts were recorded for this clone. At the DNA level, this CDR3 is encoded by other sequences in the same sample as well. The CDR3 DNA is TGTGCCAGTAGTATCCCCGGCGGGAGTGAGCAGTACTTC. It yields the protein CASSIPGGSEQYF. The chain has TRBV19 and TRBJ2-7; 7 bases map to TRBD2. The CDR3 is 13 amino acids. V gave up 3 bases and J gave up 7 bases; unmatched junction bases: 6. Germline V gives CDR1 LNHDA, CDR2 SQIVND (reference sequence).

The CDR3: CASSYPGEQETQYF. Written as DNA, the CDR3 is TGTGCCAGCAGTTACCCGGGAGAGCAAGAGACCCAGTACTTC. The chain is built from TRBV6-5 and TRBJ2-5, with D possibly being TRBD2 (6 bases). CDR3 size: 14 residues. The germline V gene has CDR1 MNHEY and CDR2 SVGAGI. The V and J ends lost 2 bases and 2 bases respectively, with 9 bases between them.

The chain uses TRBV28 and TRBJ1-3; D is perhaps TRBD1 (5 bases). The CDR3 loop spans 14 amino acids. V lost 6 bases, J lost 0 bases, and 9 bases lay in between. Germline CDR1 and CDR2: MDHEN and SYDVKM. CDR3 nucleotides: TGTGCCAGCAGAGGAGACAGCTCTGGAAACACCATATATTTT. Protein product: CASRGDSSGNTIYF. The whole variable domain, filled in from reference TRBV28 and TRBJ1-3, reads DVKVTQSSRYLVKRTGEKVFLECVQDMDHENMFWYRQDPGLGLRLIYFSYDVKMKEKGDIPEGYSVSREKKERFSLILESASTNQTSMYLCASRGDSSGNTIYFGEGSWLTVV.

The chain links TRBV28 to TRBJ1-5; 7 bases are shared with TRBD1. Germline assignment: CDR1 MDHEN and CDR2 SYDVKM. V shed 7 bases, J shed 4 bases, and the junction held 7 bases outside the gene matches. This CDR3 has 14 residues. As DNA, the CDR3 is TGTGCCAGCATGCAAGGGGGCGGAAATCAGCCCCAGCATTTT. Encoded protein: CASMQGGGNQPQHF.

The chain uses TRBV2 and TRBJ2-2; D unclear. Trimming pared 5 bases from V and 0 bases from J, leaving 10 bases between. CDR3 length equals 15 residues. CDR1 is SNHLY, CDR2 FYNNEI, per germline. CDR3 amino acids: CASSSLGANTGELFF. As DNA, the CDR3 is TGTGCCAGCAGTTCCCTAGGCGCGAACACCGGGGAGCTGTTTTTT. Drawing the rest from reference TRBV2 and TRBJ2-2, the complete variable domain is EPEVTQTPSHQVTQMGQEVILRCVPISNHLYFYWYRQILGQKVEFLVSFYNNEISEKSEIFDDQFSVERPDGSNFTLKIRSTKLEDSAMYFCASSSLGANTGELFFGEGSRLTVL.

This chain connects TRBV20-1 to TRBJ2-5; D uncertain. V was shortened by 3 bases and J by 3 bases, with 2 bases between the two germline ends. The V gene's germline CDR1 is DFQATT and CDR2 SNEGSKA (reference sequence). The CDR3 is made up of 10 amino acids. The CDR3 region has the DNA TGCAGTGCTAGGGAAGAGACCCAGTACTTC. Translating it yields CSAREETQYF.

The chain employs TRBV5-1 and TRBJ2-5; no clear D gene. This CDR3 is built from 12 residues. V was shortened by 0 bases and J by 3 bases, with 3 bases between the two germline ends. Germline CDR1 SGHRS, CDR2 YFSETQ. CDR3 region: CASSLGEETQYF. The CDR3 nucleotides read TGCGCCAGCAGCTTGGGGGAAGAGACCCAGTACTTC.

The V gene is TRBV10-3, the J gene TRBJ1-1, with a possible D match to TRBD1 (6 bases). The CDR3 is 12 residues long. Germline V gene sequence: CDR1 ENHRY, CDR2 SYGVKD. The CDR3 protein is CAGGLSDTEAFF. The CDR3 nucleotides are TGTGCGGGGGGGCTGTCGGACACTGAAGCTTTCTTT.

The CDR3: CASSLGLVDTDTQYF. The CDR3 DNA reads as TGTGCCAGCAGCCTTGGACTAGTCGACACAGATACGCAGTATTTT. The chain has TRBV9 and TRBJ2-3; 7 positions match TRBD2. The germline V gene encodes CDR1 SGDLS and CDR2 YYNGEE. The CDR3 is 15 residues long. The ends lost 4 bases at V and 2 bases at J; junction bases unmatched: 7.

The chain has TRBV30 and TRBJ1-5; a weak D match, TRBD1 (5 bases). The CDR3 covers 13 residues. The germline V gene encodes CDR1 GTSNPN and CDR2 SVGIG (reference sequence). Trimming stripped 3 bases from V and 5 bases from J, with 11 bases between. This chain's CDR3 is CAWSGTRDQPQHF. In DNA, the CDR3 is TGTGCCTGGAGCGGGACGAGGGATCAGCCCCAGCATTTT.

The V gene is TRBV6-1, the J gene TRBJ1-2, with TRBD1 matching 8 bases. Germline CDR1 and CDR2: MNHNS and SASEGT. Trimming removed 7 bases from V and 8 bases from J; junction bases left unmatched: 15. The CDR3 totals 15 residues. CDR3 residues: CASNPTGGTWEGYTF. CDR3 bases: TGTGCCAGCAACCCCACAGGGGGGACCTGGGAGGGCTACACCTTC.

This sequence joins TRBV28 and TRBJ2-7, with D maybe TRBD1 (6 bases). Trimming pared 10 bases from V and 3 bases from J, leaving 13 bases between. Germline CDR1 and CDR2: MDHEN and SYDVKM. The length of the CDR3 is 12 residues. CDR3 nucleotide sequence: TGTGCCACGGAGGACAGCCACTACGAGCAGTACTTC. This codes for CATEDSHYEQYF.

V is TRBV4-2 and J is TRBJ1-2; TRBD1 agrees at 11 bases. The CDR3 has 14 residues. Germline values: CDR1 LGHNA, CDR2 YNFKEQ. V shed 1 base and J 6 bases; nucleotides not matched to a gene: 1. The CDR3 is CASSQGGQGDGYTF. The DNA of the CDR3 is TGTGCCAGCAGCCAAGGGGGACAGGGGGATGGCTACACCTTC.

The chain joins TRBV7-3 to TRBJ2-3; tentatively, D is TRBD2 (6 bases). CDR1 is SGHTA and CDR2 is FQGTGA in the germline V gene. CDR3 length: 14 residues. V shed 4 bases and J shed 8 bases, with 16 bases lying between them. The CDR3 DNA follows: TGTGCCAGCAGCTACGGGACTTATGAGGGTACGCAGTATTTT. It specifies CASSYGTYEGTQYF.

Notes on this clone: The missing conserved phenylalanine or tryptophan at the end of this CDR3 makes a read error likely. The DNA is omitted, as the CDR3 cannot be located on it reliably, and the CDR3 follows TCRdb's listing. CDR3 protein: CASSSKASV. The V call is TRBV25-1, the J call TRBJ1-2. CDR1 is MGHDK and CDR2 is SYGVNS in the germline V gene. The CDR3 contains 9 residues when both ends are counted.

V and J are TRBV18 and TRBJ1-1; tentatively, D is TRBD1 (6 bases). Trimming removed 4 bases from V and 0 bases from J, with 9 bases in between. The CDR3 has 14 residues. CDR1 and CDR2 from the germline V gene are KGHSH and LQKENI. The CDR3 reads CASSHTGLNTEAFF. The CDR3, as DNA: TGTGCCAGCTCACATACAGGGCTGAACACTGAAGCTTTCTTT.

V is TRBV5-1 and J is TRBJ2-7; D unclear. The CDR3 contains 14 residues. V shed 2 bases and J shed 0 bases, with 9 bases lying between them. CDR1 and CDR2 from the germline V gene are SGHRS and YFSETQ. The DNA for the CDR3 is TGCGCCAGCAGCTTCGGCACCGCCTCCTACGAGCAGTACTTC. It yields the protein CASSFGTASYEQYF.

The table lists this clone with a count of one. The rearrangement links TRBV4-1 to TRBJ2-3; possibly TRBD2 for D (6 bases). The V gene's germline CDR1 is MGHRA and CDR2 YSYEKL. Trimming left V 6 bases short and J 2 bases short, with 18 bases between. The CDR3 has 16 amino acids. The CDR3 bases are TGCGCCAGCAGTAAGACGGGGACTCGAAACACAGATACGCAGTATTTT. Translation: CASSKTGTRNTDTQYF.

This chain joins TRBV6-6 and TRBJ1-2; D may be TRBD1 (5 bases). CDR1 and CDR2 (germline): MNHNY, SVGAGI (reference sequence). The ends were cut back, 0 bases at V and 4 bases at J, with 12 bases in the middle. This CDR3 has 15 amino acids. The CDR3 sequence is CASSYSRTGLYGYTF. DNA of the CDR3: TGTGCCAGCAGTTACTCGAGAACAGGCCTCTATGGCTACACCTTC.

V gene TRBV4-1 combines with J gene TRBJ2-2, with D perhaps matching TRBD1 (8 bases). Germline V gene lookup returns CDR1 MGHRA and CDR2 YSYEKL. This CDR3 is built from 17 residues. Deletions cut 1 base from V and 4 bases from J, with 16 bases between. This chain's CDR3 is CASSQGYGGTGTGELFF. The DNA for the CDR3 is TGCGCCAGCAGCCAAGGATACGGGGGGACAGGCACCGGGGAGCTGTTTTTT.

In DNA form, the CDR3 reads TGTGCCAGCAGCACGGCGGGACTAGCTTACAATGAGCAGTTCTTC. Translating it yields CASSTAGLAYNEQFF. V is TRBV6-5 and J is TRBJ2-1; 9 positions agree with TRBD2. The CDR3 loop spans 15 amino acids. V shed 6 bases and J 4 bases; nucleotides not matched to a gene: 7. Germline CDR1 and CDR2: MNHEY and SVGAGI.

V usage is TRBV4-3 and J usage is TRBJ2-1; 10 bases map to TRBD2. Germline lookup yields CDR1 LGHNA and CDR2 YSLEER. The CDR3 consists of 17 residues. Unmatched junction bases numbered 11, after V lost 0 bases and J lost 9 bases. This CDR3 reads CASSQDLSLAGAAEQFF. CDR3 in DNA: TGCGCCAGCAGCCAAGATTTATCGCTAGCGGGAGCGGCTGAGCAGTTCTTC.